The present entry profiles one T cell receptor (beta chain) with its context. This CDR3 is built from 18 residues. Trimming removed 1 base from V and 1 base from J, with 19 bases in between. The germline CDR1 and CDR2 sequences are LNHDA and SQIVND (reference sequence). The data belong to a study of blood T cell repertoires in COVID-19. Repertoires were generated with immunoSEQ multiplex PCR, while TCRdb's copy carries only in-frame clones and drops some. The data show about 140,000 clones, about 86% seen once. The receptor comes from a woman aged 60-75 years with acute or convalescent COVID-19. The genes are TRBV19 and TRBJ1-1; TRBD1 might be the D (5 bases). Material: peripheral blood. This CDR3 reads CASSIVGGSRHPNTEAFF. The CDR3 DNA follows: TGTGCCAGTAGTATAGTCGGGGGGTCTCGACATCCGAACACTGAAGCTTTCTTT.